Listed here are 14 T cell receptor beta chains from one sample, sequenced in a study of regulatory T cells in long-lasting Graves disease. Sequencing libraries for TCR beta were prepared with iRepertoire HTBI primers and Arm-PCR of CDR3 regions. TCRdb reanalysed the multiplex PCR reads using MiXCR and keeps one entry per CDR3 protein. The sample has roughly 430,000 distinct CDR3 sequences, 16% seen once; the top ten hold roughly 10%. Specified time point: newly diagnosed GD, antithyroid drugs for less than 3 months. Extracted PBMC RNA gave rise to the TCR library. These sequences were also reported in another study, on T cells in Graves' hyperthyroidism and ophthalmopathy.

The specimen comprised peripheral blood mononuclear cells (PBMCs), sampled at new diagnosis, from a patient treated with antithyroid drugs. The source of these receptors is a woman younger than 45 with Graves disease.

This clonotype was seen ten or more times. The rearrangement joins TRBV27 to TRBJ2-2, with 8 bases that match TRBD1. V was pared by 9 bases and J by 7 bases, with 4 bases of the junction left unmatched. Germline V gene data show CDR1 as MNHEY and CDR2 as SMNVEV (reference sequence). The CDR3 is 12 amino acids. The CDR3 spells CASWTGSGELFF. As DNA, the CDR3 is TGTGCCAGTTGGACAGGGAGCGGGGAGCTGTTTTTT.

This clonotype was recorded at least ten times. V is TRBV30 and J is TRBJ2-1; D not certain. Trimming left V 2 bases short and J 12 bases short, with 11 bases between. The CDR3 is 11 residues long. Germline CDR1 GTSNPN, CDR2 SVGIG (reference sequence). CDR3 loop: CAWSLGSWQFF. The CDR3, as DNA: TGTGCCTGGAGTTTGGGGTCCTGGCAGTTCTTC.

The V call is TRBV5-1, the J call TRBJ2-7, with TRBD1 matching 10 bases. J was trimmed by 6 bases and V by 4 bases; bases with no gene match: 7. The CDR3 spans 14 residues. The germline gives CDR1 SGHRS, CDR2 YFSETQ. CDR3 loop: CASSDGTGAIEQYF. The DNA for the CDR3 is TGCGCCAGCAGCGACGGGACAGGGGCGATCGAGCAGTACTTC.

The chain joins TRBV5-1 to TRBJ2-1; TRBD2 agrees at 10 bases. In germline, CDR1 is SGHRS, CDR2 YFSETQ. V was clipped by 4 bases and J by 6 bases; unmatched bases: 7. This CDR3 contains 15 residues. For the CDR3, the DNA is TGCGCCAGCAGCCGGGACCTAGCGGGGGTCAATGAGCAGTTCTTC. As protein: CASSRDLAGVNEQFF.

This clonotype appeared many times. The J gene is TRBJ2-1, the V gene TRBV11-1; 10 nucleotides align to TRBD2. Germline lookup yields CDR1 SGHAT and CDR2 FQDESV (reference sequence). V lost 2 bases, J lost 9 bases, and 10 bases stayed unmatched. This CDR3 comprises 16 residues. Here the CDR3 reads CASSLRLAGEYGEQFF. CDR3 DNA sequence: TGTGCCAGCAGCTTACGGCTAGCGGGAGAGTACGGTGAGCAGTTCTTC.

This sequence joins TRBV19 and TRBJ2-1, with TRBD2 as a possible D gene (5 bases). V lost 0 bases and J 3 bases, leaving 15 bases between the germline ends. The CDR3 runs 17 residues. Germline-derived CDR1 and CDR2 are LNHDA and SQIVND (reference sequence). The DNA of the CDR3 is TGTGCCAGTAGTATAGATCCGAGGGCCACCATCTACAATGAGCAGTTCTTC. Amino acid sequence: CASSIDPRATIYNEQFF.

This clonotype was recorded at least ten times. A junction boundary mismatches the germline segment, possibly from a read error. J is TRBJ2-7 and V is TRBV27; 14 bases map to TRBD2. The CDR3 extends over 18 amino acids. Germline CDR1 reads MNHEY; CDR2 reads SMNVEV (reference sequence). The CDR3 is CASSLSGTSGSIGYEQYF. CDR3 DNA: TGTGCCAGCAGTCTATCCGGGACTAGCGGGAGTATAGGGTACGAGCAGTACTTC.

The table lists this clonotype with a few counts. This rearrangement joins TRBV4-2 to TRBJ1-1; D uncertain. Germline CDR1 is LGHNA and CDR2 is YNFKEQ. Deletions cut 0 bases from V and 5 bases from J, with 19 bases between. The CDR3 totals 17 residues. The CDR3 DNA reads as TGTGCCAGCAGCCAAGATCTTTATTCGGCCTCCGCTACTGAAGCTTTCTTT. Translation: CASSQDLYSASATEAFF.

This clonotype was seen at least ten times. The chain employs TRBV12-3 or TRBV12-4 and TRBJ1-5; D is undetermined. The CDR3 is 15 residues long. Between the trimmed V and J ends, which lost 3 bases and 1 base, there was a span of 10 bases. The CDR3 coding sequence is TGTGCCAGCAGTTTGGGCCGCCAGAGCAATCAGCCCCAGCATTTT. Protein sequence: CASSLGRQSNQPQHF.

This clonotype was counted at least ten times. The chain couples TRBV18 to TRBJ2-4; 7 bases fit TRBD1. The CDR3 covers 15 residues. Trimming cost V 0 bases and J 1 base; bases outside gene matches: 0. The germline CDR1 and CDR2 sequences are KGHSH and LQKENI. CDR3 amino acids: CASSPPGQAKNIQYF. DNA for the CDR3: TGTGCCAGCTCACCACCGGGACAGGCCAAAAACATTCAGTACTTC.

This clonotype was observed many times. V usage is TRBV10-3 and J usage is TRBJ1-1; D is perhaps TRBD1 (6 bases). V was trimmed by 5 bases and J by 3 bases, leaving 16 bases between them. Germline V gives CDR1 ENHRY, CDR2 SYGVKD. This CDR3 region has 15 residues. DNA for the CDR3: TGTGCCATCAGTCCCTTACAGGGAGGGCACACTGAAGCTTTCTTT. Its protein is CAISPLQGGHTEAFF.

This clonotype has at least ten counts. V and J are TRBV6-1 and TRBJ2-2; no reliable D call. The germline V gene has CDR1 MNHNS and CDR2 SASEGT. The germline V and J ends were trimmed by 7 bases and 4 bases, with 13 bases remaining between them. This CDR3 region has 14 residues. CDR3 protein: CASTRTDRTGELFF. For the CDR3, the DNA is TGTGCCAGCACCCGGACCGACCGCACCGGGGAGCTGTTTTTT.

This clonotype was counted many times. V and J are TRBV11-2 and TRBJ1-1, with 7 bases identical to TRBD1. The CDR3 runs 16 residues. The V gene end was trimmed by 7 bases and the J gene end by 0 bases; junction bases not matched to a gene: 11. Germline CDR1 reads SGHAT; CDR2 reads FQNNGV. CDR3 sequence: CASTFTGVGMNTEAFF. The CDR3, as DNA: TGTGCCAGCACCTTTACAGGGGTCGGTATGAACACTGAAGCTTTCTTT.

This clonotype showed up many times. The V gene is TRBV7-2, the J gene TRBJ2-6; D may be TRBD1 (6 bases). The CDR3 sequence is 17 residues long. Per the germline V gene, CDR1 is SGHTA and CDR2 is FQGNSA. The V and J ends lost 0 bases and 4 bases respectively, with 13 bases between them. The CDR3 loop is CASSLALTGSGANVLTF. The CDR3 bases are TGTGCCAGCAGCTTAGCGCTTACAGGGAGCGGGGCCAACGTCCTGACTTTC.